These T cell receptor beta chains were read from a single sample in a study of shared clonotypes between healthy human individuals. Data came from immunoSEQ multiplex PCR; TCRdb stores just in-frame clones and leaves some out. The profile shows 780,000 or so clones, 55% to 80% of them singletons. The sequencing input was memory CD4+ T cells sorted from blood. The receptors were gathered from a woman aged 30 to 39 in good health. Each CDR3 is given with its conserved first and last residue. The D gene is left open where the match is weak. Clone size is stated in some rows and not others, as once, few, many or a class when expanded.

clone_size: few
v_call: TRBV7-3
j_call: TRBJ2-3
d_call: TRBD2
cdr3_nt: TGTGCCAGCAGCCAAAGACTAGCGGGAGAAACAGATACGCAGTATTTT
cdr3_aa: CASSQRLAGETDTQYF

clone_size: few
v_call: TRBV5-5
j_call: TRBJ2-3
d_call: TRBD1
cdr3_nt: TGTGCCAGCAGCAGACCCGACAGGGCTGGCACAGATACGCAGTATTTT
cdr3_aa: CASSRPDRAGTDTQYF

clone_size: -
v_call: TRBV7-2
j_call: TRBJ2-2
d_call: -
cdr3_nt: TGTGCCAGCAGCCCCGTTAACACCGGGGAGCTGTTTTTT
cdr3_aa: CASSPVNTGELFF

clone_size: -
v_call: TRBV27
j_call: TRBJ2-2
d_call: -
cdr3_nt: TGTGCGGCGGCGAACACCGGGGAGCTGTTTTTT
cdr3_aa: CAAANTGELFF

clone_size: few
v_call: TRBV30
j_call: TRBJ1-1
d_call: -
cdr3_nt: TGTGCCTGGAGTGTACTCAGGGACACTGAAGCTTTCTTT
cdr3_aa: CAWSVLRDTEAFF

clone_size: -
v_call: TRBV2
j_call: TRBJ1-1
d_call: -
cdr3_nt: TGTGCCAGCAGTTCATTACAGGGTGGGGGCACTGAAGCTTTCTTT
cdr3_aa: CASSSLQGGGTEAFF

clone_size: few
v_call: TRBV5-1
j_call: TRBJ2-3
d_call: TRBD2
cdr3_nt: TGCGCCAGCAGCCGCGTCCCGGGACTAGAAGATACGCAGTATTTT
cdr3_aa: CASSRVPGLEDTQYF

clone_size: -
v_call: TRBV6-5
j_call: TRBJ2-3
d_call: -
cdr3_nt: TGTGCCAGCAGCTCGACGTACCGGGGGCCTACGCAGTATTTT
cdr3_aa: CASSSTYRGPTQYF

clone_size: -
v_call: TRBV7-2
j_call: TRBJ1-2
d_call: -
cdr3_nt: TGTGCCAGCAGCTTAGATGGGGGCCGGGTAAACTATGGCTACACCTTC
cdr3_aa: CASSLDGGRVNYGYTF

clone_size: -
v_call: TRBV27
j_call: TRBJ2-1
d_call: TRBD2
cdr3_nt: TGTGCCAGCGCTAGCGGGAGCTCCTACAATGAGCAGTTCTTC
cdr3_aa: CASASGSSYNEQFF

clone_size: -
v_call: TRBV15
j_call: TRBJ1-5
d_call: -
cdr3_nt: TGTGCCACCAGGACGGACGGGGGAAGCAATCAGCCCCAGCATTTT
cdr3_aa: CATRTDGGSNQPQHF

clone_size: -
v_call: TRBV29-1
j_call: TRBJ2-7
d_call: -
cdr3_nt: TGCAGCGTGGCCACAAGGGGGGACGAGCAGTACTTC
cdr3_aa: CSVATRGDEQYF

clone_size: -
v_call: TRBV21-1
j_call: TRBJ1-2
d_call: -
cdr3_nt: TGTGCCAGCAGCAAACCATGGGGAGGCAACTATGGCTACACCTTC
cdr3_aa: CASSKPWGGNYGYTF

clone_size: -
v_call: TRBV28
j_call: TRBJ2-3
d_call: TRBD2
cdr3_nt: TGTGCCAGCAGCCAACGACTAGCGGGCTACACAGATACGCAGTATTTT
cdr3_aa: CASSQRLAGYTDTQYF

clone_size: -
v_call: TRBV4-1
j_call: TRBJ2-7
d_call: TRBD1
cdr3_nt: TGCGCCAGCAGCCCACAGGGGGAGCGGCTCAAATCCTACGAGCAGTACTTC
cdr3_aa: CASSPQGERLKSYEQYF

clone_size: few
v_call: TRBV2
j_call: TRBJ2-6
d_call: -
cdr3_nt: TGTGCCAGCAGTCCGCTTCGAGGGCGAGGGGCCAACGTCCTGACTTTC
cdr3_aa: CASSPLRGRGANVLTF

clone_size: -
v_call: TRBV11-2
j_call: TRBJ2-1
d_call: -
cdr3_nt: TGTGCCAGCAGCTTAGCTGGGGCATTCAATGAGCAGTTCTTC
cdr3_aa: CASSLAGAFNEQFF

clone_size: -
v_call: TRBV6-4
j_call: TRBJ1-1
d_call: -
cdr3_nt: TGTGCCAGCAGCCCCCGGCCTGAGGGCGCTGAAGCTTTCTTT
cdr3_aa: CASSPRPEGAEAFF

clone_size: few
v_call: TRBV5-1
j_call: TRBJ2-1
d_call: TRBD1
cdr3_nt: TGCGCCAGCAGCTGGGACAGGAGCTCCTACAATGAGCAGTTCTTC
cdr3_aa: CASSWDRSSYNEQFF

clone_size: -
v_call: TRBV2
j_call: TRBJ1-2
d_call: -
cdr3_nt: TGTGCCAGCAGTGATGGAGTAGACTATGGCTACACCTTC
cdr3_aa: CASSDGVDYGYTF

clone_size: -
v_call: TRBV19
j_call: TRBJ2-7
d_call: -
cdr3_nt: TGTGCCAGTAGTGAGAAGGGCACCTACGAGCAGTACTTC
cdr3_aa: CASSEKGTYEQYF

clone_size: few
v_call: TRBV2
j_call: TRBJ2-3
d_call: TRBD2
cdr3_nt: TGTGCCAGCATGGGACTAGCGGGCCCAGATACGCAGTATTTT
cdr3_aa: CASMGLAGPDTQYF

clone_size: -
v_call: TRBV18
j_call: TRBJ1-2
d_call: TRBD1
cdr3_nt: TGTGCCAGCTCCCCAGGGGGAAGGAATGGCTACACCTTC
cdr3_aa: CASSPGGRNGYTF

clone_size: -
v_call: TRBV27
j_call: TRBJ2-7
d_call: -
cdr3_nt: TGTGCCAGCAGTTTATACCGGGGTTACGAGCAGTACTTC
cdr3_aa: CASSLYRGYEQYF

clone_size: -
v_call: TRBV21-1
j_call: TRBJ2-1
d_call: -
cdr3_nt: TGTGCCAGCAGCAAAGATATCCCTAGCGGGAACTACTACAATGAGCAGTTCTTC
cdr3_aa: CASSKDIPSGNYYNEQFF

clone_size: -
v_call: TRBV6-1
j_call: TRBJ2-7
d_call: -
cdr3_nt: TGTGCCAGCAGTGACCCCGGGACGTTCTACGAGCAGTACTTC
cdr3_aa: CASSDPGTFYEQYF